The next 8 T cell receptor beta chains were all read from a single sample in a study of metastatic and nonmetastatic thyroid tumors. Thyroid surgery had not been preceded by any treatment in any patient. TCRdb reprocessed the PCR reads using MiXCR. This table holds about 40,000 clones, about a sixth found once. The sample consisted of blood. These receptors were collected from a female donor with papillary thyroid cancer or a benign thyroid nodule (not recorded which). Some clones in this sample may be carry-over from other donors' samples.

Details on this clone: The junction departs from the called germline gene at one end, perhaps through a read error. The V and J genes are TRBV7-6 and TRBJ2-2; D might be TRBD1 (5 bases). From germline, CDR1 is SGHVS and CDR2 FNYEAQ. CDR3 length: 15 amino acids. The CDR3 DNA sequence: TGTGCCATCACACTGACAGACCCGAGGACCGGTGAGCTGTTTTTT. It encodes CAITLTDPRTGELFF.

The rearrangement uses TRBV2 and TRBJ1-6; D gene uncertain. Trimming left V 6 bases short and J 2 bases short, with 5 bases between. Per germline, CDR1 SNHLY and CDR2 FYNNEI. The CDR3 runs to 13 residues. In DNA form, the CDR3 reads TGTGCCAGCAGGGGCACCTATAATTCACCCCTCCACTTT. Amino acids: CASRGTYNSPLHF.

The chain joins TRBV5-1 to TRBJ1-2; D might be TRBD1 (5 bases). Trimming pared 3 bases from V and 7 bases from J, leaving 19 bases between. The CDR3 has 15 amino acids. The germline V gene has CDR1 SGHRS and CDR2 YFSETQ. CDR3 in amino acids: CASSSGEGRVGGYTF. CDR3 DNA sequence: TGCGCCAGCAGCTCCGGGGAGGGCAGGGTTGGTGGCTACACCTTC.

The sample holds many counts of this clone. The V and J genes are TRBV5-8 and TRBJ1-3; maybe TRBD1 (5 bases). The CDR3 is made up of 16 amino acids. V lost 6 bases and J lost 2, with 18 bases in between. Per the germline V gene, CDR1 is SGHTS and CDR2 is YDEGEE. In DNA form, the CDR3 reads TGTGCCAGCACCCCCGTAATTGGGGGGACTGGAAACACCATATATTTT. Its translation: CASTPVIGGTGNTIYF.

In its sample, this clone was seen many times. The rearrangement uses TRBV6-1 and TRBJ2-5; the D is unclear. Germline V lookup: CDR1 MNHNS, CDR2 SASEGT. Trimming removed 6 bases from V and 5 bases from J, with 25 bases in between. CDR3 size: 17 residues. Written as DNA, the CDR3 is TGTGCCAGCAGCTCAACGCGAACCGGGCCGGGCATGGAGACCCAGTACTTC. It codes for CASSSTRTGPGMETQYF.

This clone has a count of ten or more. The chain joins TRBV7-3 to TRBJ2-7; D possibly uses TRBD1 or TRBD2 (5 bases each). In germline, CDR1 is SGHTA, CDR2 FQGTGA. The ends were cut back, 4 bases at V and 7 bases at J, with 20 bases in the middle. The CDR3 covers 15 residues. The CDR3 loop reads CASSSWDRGNGEQYF. CDR3 bases: TGTGCCAGCAGCTCTTGGGACCGAGGCAACGGGGAGCAGTACTTC.

At least ten counts were recorded for this clone. The chain combines TRBV7-8 with TRBJ2-1, with 12 bases aligning to TRBD1. The germline gives CDR1 SGHVS, CDR2 FQNEAQ. The CDR3 is 14 residues long. J gave up 10 bases and V 5 bases, and 6 bases lay outside the gene matches. Here the CDR3 reads CASSPRDRGREQFF. The CDR3 bases are TGTGCCAGCAGCCCTCGGGACAGGGGGCGGGAGCAGTTCTTC.

There are many counts of this clone. In the same sample, other DNA sequences code for this CDR3. V gene TRBV7-8 combines with J gene TRBJ2-2, with TRBD2 matching over 11 bases. The ends lost 4 bases at V and 5 bases at J; junction bases unmatched: 3. Germline V gives CDR1 SGHVS, CDR2 FQNEAQ. This CDR3 region has 15 residues. CDR3 protein: CASSSLAGGTGELFF. The DNA for the CDR3 is TGTGCCAGCAGCTCGCTAGCGGGAGGAACCGGGGAGCTGTTTTTT.